This TCR beta chain was captured in a study of blood T cell repertoires in COVID-19. About the study: Sites across the United States, Italy and Spain contributed samples from acute and convalescent COVID-19. T cells, B-cell-depleted T cells, or PBMCs provided the cDNA or gDNA that served as material.

Original processing notes: Cell counts per sample came from amplifying reference gene primers. Some clones are missing from TCRdb's copy, which holds only in-frame ones; the method was immunoSEQ multiplex PCR. That table is the source of V, J and clone size, and D and trimming were worked out from the DNA. The top ten clones hold around 9% of a sample with about 210,000 clones, 81% of them seen once. V lost 6 bases and J lost 7, with 21 bases in between. CDR3 size: 16 residues. Looked up from germline, CDR1 is SGHTA and CDR2 is FQGTGA. Study members were between roughly 18 and 100 years old and lived in fewer than 30 US regions.

The receptor's source is a woman between 45 and 65 years old with acute COVID-19. Sequencing was done on a sample of PBMCs or T cells enriched from blood (not recorded which). V usage is TRBV7-3 and J usage is TRBJ2-2; D might be TRBD2 (6 bases). CDR3 amino acids: CASRTRPGTPDGELFF. The CDR3 DNA is TGTGCCAGCAGGACACGCCCCGGGACTCCGGACGGGGAGCTGTTTTTT.